The source of this T cell receptor (beta chain) is a study of blood T cell repertoires in COVID-19. Study background: COVID-19 samples collected from the United States, Italy and Spain covered acute and convalescent phases. The cDNA or gDNA used as material had been derived from T cells, B-cell-depleted T cells, or PBMCs.

CDR1 and CDR2 from the germline V gene are GTSNPN and SVGIG (reference sequence). This CDR3 is built from 12 residues. V was shortened by 4 bases and J by 6 bases, with 11 bases between the two germline ends. Authors' processing steps: Estimates of nucleated cell counts were drawn from the amplification of reference gene primers. Sequenced by immunoSEQ multiplex PCR; TCRdb stores in-frame clones only, minus some. The V and J calls and clone size are taken from that table; D and trimming were inferred from the DNA. The sample has 61,000 or so clones; 65% to 85% are singletons. The receptor's source is a woman aged 65 to 85 with acute or convalescent COVID-19. Material: peripheral blood. V and J are TRBV30 and TRBJ2-3; D not resolved. The CDR3 DNA reads TGTGCCTGGACACGCCCGCGGGATACGCAGTATTTT. It specifies CAWTRPRDTQYF.